The rows below give T cell receptor beta chains drawn from one sample of a study of vaccination and CD4 T cells after COVID-19. The antigens of these receptors remain unknown. TCRdb reanalysed the PCR reads using MiXCR and keeps one entry per CDR3 protein. The table lists more than 15,000 distinct CDR3 sequences, 35% to 50% of them singletons. The specimen comprised CD4+ T cells from blood, cultured in vitro, sampled after SARS-CoV-2 vaccination. All receptors derive from a human donor who had recovered from COVID-19. CDR3s include the opening cysteine and the closing phenylalanine or tryptophan. Each record gives: D gene, V gene, J gene, CDR3 length, clone size, CDR3 DNA, CDR3 protein. D genes are given only for firm matches. Some rows mark clone size as missing; the rest say once, few, many or name a class of expanded clone.

>TRBD1|TRBV7-8|TRBJ2-5|16|NA
TGTGCCAGCAGCCCGAACCCGACAGGGTCGCCAGAGACCCAGTACTTC
CASSPNPTGSPETQYF
>TRBD1|TRBV20-1|TRBJ2-5|17|NA
TGCAGTGCTAGTACTTTTGGGTGGGACAGGGTCGGGGAGACCCAGTACTTC
CSASTFGWDRVGETQYF
>TRBD2|TRBV7-6|TRBJ2-5|13|NA
TGTGCCAGTAGCGGGGGGCTTAAAGAGACCCAGTACTTC
CASSGGLKETQYF
>NA|TRBV15|TRBJ1-1|16|NA
TGTGCCACCAGCAGGCGGGTGGGCCGAATGGGCACTGAAGCTTTCTTT
CATSRRVGRMGTEAFF
>TRBD2|TRBV12-3/TRBV12-4|TRBJ2-5|15|NA
TGTGCCAGCAGTTTAGAGCGGGGGTCACAAGAGACCCAGTACTTC
CASSLERGSQETQYF
>NA|TRBV6-1|TRBJ1-1|14|once
TGTGCCAGCAGTGAACAGGGAGTCGTTACTGAAGCTTTCTTT
CASSEQGVVTEAFF
>TRBD1|TRBV7-2|TRBJ1-1|14|NA
TGTGCCAGCAGCGTAGACAGGGTTCAAACTGAAGCTTTCTTT
CASSVDRVQTEAFF
>NA|TRBV24-1|TRBJ2-3|14|NA
TGTGCCACCAAGGGGAAGGTTTCCACAGATACGCAGTATTTT
CATKGKVSTDTQYF
>TRBD2|TRBV20-1|TRBJ2-3|15|few
TGCAGTGCGAAAAGACCGGGACTAGTCACAGATACGCAGTATTTT
CSAKRPGLVTDTQYF
>TRBD2|TRBV19|TRBJ2-3|15|NA
TGTGCCAGTAGTAATCCGGGACTAGTTGCAGATACGCAGTATTTT
CASSNPGLVADTQYF
>NA|TRBV7-8|TRBJ1-1|14|few
TGTGCCAGCAGCTTAGTCGGGCAGTACACTGAAGCTTTCTTT
CASSLVGQYTEAFF
>NA|TRBV28|TRBJ1-4|17|NA
TGTGCCAGCAGTTCTGGAGCCTTAGTTGAAGCTAATGAAAAACTGTTTTTT
CASSSGALVEANEKLFF
>NA|TRBV7-9|TRBJ1-6|15|NA
TGTGCCAGCAGCTTAGAAGGCCAGAATAATTCACCCCTCCACTTT
CASSLEGQNNSPLHF
>NA|TRBV28|TRBJ2-2|13|NA
TGTGCCAGCAGCCGCTTGGTCACCGGGGAGCTGTTTTTT
CASSRLVTGELFF
>NA|TRBV3-1|TRBJ1-1|13|NA
TGTGCCAGCAGCCCCCGCGGGATTACCGAAGCTTTCTTT
CASSPRGITEAFF
>TRBD1|TRBV19|TRBJ1-1|15|NA
TGTGCCAGTAGGTACCGGGACAGCCAAGACACTGAAGCTTTCTTT
CASRYRDSQDTEAFF
>TRBD2|TRBV6-1|TRBJ2-1|15|few
TGTGCCAGCATCATGACTAGCGGGAGCGTACGGGGGCAGTTCTTC
CASIMTSGSVRGQFF
>NA|TRBV20-1|TRBJ2-7|16|NA
TGCAGTGCTAGAGATACTTTGGGGATCTCCCCCTACGAGCAGTACTTC
CSARDTLGISPYEQYF
>NA|TRBV20-1|TRBJ1-4|18|few
TGCAGTGCTAGAGAAATGGTATCGGGGGCCCATCTTAATGAAAAACTGTTTTTT
CSAREMVSGAHLNEKLFF
>NA|TRBV6-1|TRBJ1-1|14|NA
TGTGCCAGTTTGAGAGACCCGGGGGGTGCTGAAGCTTTCTTT
CASLRDPGGAEAFF
>TRBD1|TRBV11-3|TRBJ2-2|15|NA
TGTGCCAGCAGCTCCGGGACAGGGCCTACCGGGGAGCTGTTTTTT
CASSSGTGPTGELFF
>TRBD2|TRBV7-2|TRBJ2-1|15|NA
TGTGCCAGCAGCTTTCTAGCGGGAGAGTACAATGAGCAGTTCTTC
CASSFLAGEYNEQFF
>TRBD2|TRBV7-2|TRBJ2-1|17|NA
TGTGCCAGCAGCTTAGCGAAGCTAGCGGGGTACTACAATGAGCAGTTCTTC
CASSLAKLAGYYNEQFF
>NA|TRBV6-2/TRBV6-3|TRBJ2-3|14|NA
TGTGCCAGCAGAAGCTCCGGGGGAGCAGATACGCAGTATTTT
CASRSSGGADTQYF
>NA|TRBV10-3|TRBJ2-3|14|few
TGTGCCGTTACGCCCGGGACTAGCACAGATACGCAGTATTTT
CAVTPGTSTDTQYF
>NA|TRBV20-1|TRBJ1-1|13|few
TGCAGTGCCAGGGACTTCGGGGACACTGAAGCTTTCTTT
CSARDFGDTEAFF
>NA|TRBV12-3/TRBV12-4|TRBJ2-7|13|few
TGTGCCAGCAGTTTTGGACTTCTCTACGAGCAGTACTTC
CASSFGLLYEQYF
>NA|TRBV7-2|TRBJ1-2|16|few
TGTGCCAGCAGCCCAGGGGCGGGGGGCCAAAACTATGGCTACACCTTC
CASSPGAGGQNYGYTF
>NA|TRBV18|TRBJ2-1|12|NA
TGTGCCAGCTCACCGGGGTTGGATGAGCAGTTCTTC
CASSPGLDEQFF
>TRBD1|TRBV7-2|TRBJ1-2|15|NA
TGTGCCAGCAGCCGGGGACAGGGGGCGCGGTATGGCTACACCTTC
CASSRGQGARYGYTF
>NA|TRBV5-4|TRBJ2-5|14|NA
TGTGCCAGCAGCTTGGCTTACAGGGAAGAGACCCAGTACTTC
CASSLAYREETQYF
>NA|TRBV19|TRBJ1-5|13|few
TGTGCCACATCAGGACAGCTTAATCAGCCCCAGCATTTT
CATSGQLNQPQHF
>TRBD1|TRBV6-1|TRBJ1-5|15|few
TGTGCCAGCAGGGCGGACAGGGCTGGCAATCAGCCCCAGCATTTT
CASRADRAGNQPQHF